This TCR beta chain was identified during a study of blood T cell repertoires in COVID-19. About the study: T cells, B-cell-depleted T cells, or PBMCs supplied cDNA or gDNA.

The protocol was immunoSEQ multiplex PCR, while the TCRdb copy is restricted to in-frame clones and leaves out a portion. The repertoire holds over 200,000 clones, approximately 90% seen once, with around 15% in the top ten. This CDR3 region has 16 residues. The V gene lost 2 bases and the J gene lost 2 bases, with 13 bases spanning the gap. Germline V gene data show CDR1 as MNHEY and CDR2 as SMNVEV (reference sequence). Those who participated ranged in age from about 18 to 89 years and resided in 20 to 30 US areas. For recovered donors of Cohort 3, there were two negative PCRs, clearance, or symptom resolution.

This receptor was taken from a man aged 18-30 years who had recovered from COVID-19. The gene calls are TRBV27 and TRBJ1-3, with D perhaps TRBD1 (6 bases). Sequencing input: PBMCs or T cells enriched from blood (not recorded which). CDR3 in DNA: TGTGCCAGCAGTTTACAGGGGAATCCTCCTGGAAACACCATATATTTT. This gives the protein CASSLQGNPPGNTIYF.